Below are 24 T cell receptor beta chains sequenced from a single sample in a study of T cell responses to AZD1222 COVID-19 vaccine. The protocol was immunoSEQ multiplex PCR, while the TCRdb copy is restricted to in-frame clones and leaves out a portion. The sample has roughly 160,000 clones, approximately 87% seen once. This specimen was peripheral blood, taken 28 days after the second AZD1222 dose. The receptors shown here come from an adult who received the AZD1222 COVID-19 vaccine.

The chain carries TRBV4-1 and TRBJ1-2, with a weak D call TRBD1 (6 bases). This CDR3 spans 14 amino acids. V lost 1 base to trimming and J lost 5 bases, with 11 bases between them. The germline gives CDR1 MGHRA, CDR2 YSYEKL. This CDR3 reads CASSQAGVPYGYTF. The CDR3, as DNA: TGCGCCAGCAGCCAAGCAGGGGTGCCTTATGGCTACACCTTC.

On this clone: Other DNA sequences from this sample encode an identical CDR3 as well. The chain recombines TRBV2 with TRBJ2-5, with a weak D call TRBD1 (5 bases). This CDR3 region has 13 residues. The germline V and J ends were trimmed by 4 bases and 3 bases, with 9 bases remaining between them. From germline, CDR1 is SNHLY and CDR2 FYNNEI. CDR3 bases: TGTGCCAGCAGTGTTGACAGAAAAGAGACCCAGTACTTC. The encoded protein is CASSVDRKETQYF.

This sequence joins TRBV11-3 and TRBJ2-1; D gene ambiguous. Germline CDR1 and CDR2: SGHNT and YENEEA. The V end lost 5 bases, the J end lost 0 bases, and 11 bases lay between the germline ends. The CDR3 has 15 amino acids. This CDR3 is CASSPDGSSYNEQFF. The CDR3 DNA reads TGTGCCAGCAGCCCGGACGGTAGCTCCTACAATGAGCAGTTCTTC.

V usage is TRBV5-6 and J usage is TRBJ2-3; 7 nucleotides match TRBD2. This CDR3 spans 15 amino acids. Germline V CDR1 and CDR2: SGHDT, YYEEEE. The ends lost 4 bases at V and 0 bases at J; junction bases unmatched: 5. The CDR3 coding sequence is TGTGCCAGCAGCAAAACTAGCGTGAGCACAGATACGCAGTATTTT. Its protein product is CASSKTSVSTDTQYF.

The chain joins TRBV7-8 to TRBJ2-7, with D tentatively TRBD1 (5 bases). The CDR3 is 15 residues long. In germline, CDR1 is SGHVS, CDR2 FQNEAQ. V gave up 1 base and J gave up 4 bases, with 14 bases separating them. The CDR3 here is CASSLGEGAAYEQYF. The CDR3 DNA reads as TGTGCCAGCAGCTTAGGAGAAGGGGCCGCGTACGAGCAGTACTTC.

The V gene is TRBV18, the J gene TRBJ1-5; D is uncertain. CDR1 is KGHSH and CDR2 is LQKENI in the germline V gene. Trimming took 2 bases from V and 4 from J, leaving 9 bases between them. This CDR3 spans 14 amino acids. CDR3 sequence: CASSPGPWNQPQHF. As DNA, the CDR3 is TGTGCCAGCTCACCAGGGCCTTGGAATCAGCCCCAGCATTTT.

The genes are TRBV7-9 and TRBJ1-1; the D is unclear. Germline loops: CDR1 SEHNR, CDR2 FQNEAQ (reference sequence). The CDR3 is 13 residues long. The V end lost 2 bases, the J end lost 4 bases, and 8 bases lay between the germline ends. The DNA for the CDR3 is TGTGCCAGCAGCTTAAGAGGGCCCACTGAAGCTTTCTTT. It encodes CASSLRGPTEAFF.

This chain links TRBV5-1 with TRBJ1-3; no clear D gene. The germline V and J ends were trimmed by 5 bases and 0 bases, with 15 bases remaining between them. CDR3 length: 16 residues. In germline, CDR1 is SGHRS, CDR2 YFSETQ. The CDR3 here is CASSPSGPNSGNTIYF. CDR3 sequence (DNA): TGCGCCAGCAGTCCCTCCGGGCCAAACTCTGGAAACACCATATATTTT. Combining the CDR3 with reference TRBV5-1 and TRBJ1-3 gives the whole variable domain KAGVTQTPRYLIKTRGQQVTLSCSPISGHRSVSWYQQTPGQGLQFLFEYFSETQRNKGNFPGRFSGRQFSNSRSEMNVSTLELGDSALYLCASSPSGPNSGNTIYFGEGSWLTVV.

This clone was seen only a few times. This chain joins TRBV7-8 and TRBJ1-2; 7 bases are a match to TRBD1. The CDR3 is 15 residues long. Germline CDR1 SGHVS, CDR2 FQNEAQ. J gave up 0 bases and V 4 bases, and 5 bases lay outside the gene matches. This CDR3 reads CASSSYRGPNYGYTF. DNA of the CDR3: TGTGCCAGCAGCTCCTACAGGGGCCCTAACTATGGCTACACCTTC.

The chain carries TRBV30 and TRBJ2-1, with unresolved D. The CDR3 loop spans 12 amino acids. Per the germline V gene, CDR1 is GTSNPN and CDR2 is SVGIG (reference sequence). The V end was cut by 1 base, the J end by 4 bases, with 5 bases between. CDR3: CAWSGGYNEQFF. The CDR3 region has the DNA TGTGCCTGGAGTGGTGGATACAATGAGCAGTTCTTC.

The gene calls are TRBV11-2 and TRBJ2-1; D uncertain. Germline CDR1 and CDR2: SGHAT and FQNNGV. V lost 1 base, J lost 5 bases, and 6 bases lay in between. The CDR3 extends over 13 amino acids. CDR3 amino acids: CASSLGLDNEQFF. CDR3 in DNA: TGTGCCAGCAGCTTAGGGTTAGACAATGAGCAGTTCTTC.

V and J are TRBV30 and TRBJ1-2; D may be TRBD1 (6 bases). With 1 base removed from V and 4 bases from J, the gap between germline ends came to 19 bases. The CDR3 extends over 16 amino acids. CDR1 and CDR2 from the germline V gene are GTSNPN and SVGIG (reference sequence). The CDR3 DNA is TGTGCCTGGAGTGGAGCCGGGGGGCGGGCTGCCTATGGCTACACCTTC. Translation: CAWSGAGGRAAYGYTF. The full variable domain, rest sourced from reference TRBV30 and TRBJ1-2, is SQTIHQWPATLVQPVGSPLSLECTVEGTSNPNLYWYRQAAGRGLQLLFYSVGIGQISSEVPQNLSASRPQDRQFILSSKKLLLSDSGFYLCAWSGAGGRAAYGYTFGSGTRLTVV.

This chain uses TRBV10-3 with TRBJ2-3, with D perhaps being TRBD1 or TRBD2 (5 bases each). This CDR3 spans 16 amino acids. Per the germline V gene, CDR1 is ENHRY and CDR2 is SYGVKD. Trimming shortened V by 10 bases and J by 6 bases, and 26 bases separated the two germline ends. The CDR3 DNA reads as TGTGCCACCTTTTTTGGGCTACCTGTTTGGGGGGATACGCAGTATTTT. Translated, it gives CATFFGLPVWGDTQYF.

This clone has more than one count but fewer than ten. V usage is TRBV5-1 and J usage is TRBJ1-2, with 11 bases that match TRBD1. Per the germline V gene, CDR1 is SGHRS and CDR2 is YFSETQ. CDR3 length: 17 residues. Trimming at V came to 4 bases and at J to 0 bases, leaving 8 bases not matched to a gene. The CDR3 region has the DNA TGCGCCAGCAGCCCGACAGGACAGGGGGCCTCTAACTATGGCTACACCTTC. Amino acids: CASSPTGQGASNYGYTF. Supplemented by reference TRBV5-1 and TRBJ1-2, the full variable domain reads KAGVTQTPRYLIKTRGQQVTLSCSPISGHRSVSWYQQTPGQGLQFLFEYFSETQRNKGNFPGRFSGRQFSNSRSEMNVSTLELGDSALYLCASSPTGQGASNYGYTFGSGTRLTVV.

The chain couples TRBV30 to TRBJ1-5; D uncertain. The germline V gene has CDR1 GTSNPN and CDR2 SVGIG (reference sequence). CDR3 length: 13 residues. V was trimmed by 0 bases and J by 3 bases, leaving 6 bases between them. The CDR3 protein is CAWSVDYNQPQHF. The CDR3 nucleotides read TGTGCCTGGAGTGTAGACTACAATCAGCCCCAGCATTTT.

The chain joins TRBV19 to TRBJ2-1; 8 nucleotides line up with TRBD2. The CDR3 has 16 residues. The junction had 14 bases not matched to a gene; V was cut back by 3 bases and J by 10 bases. The germline gives CDR1 LNHDA, CDR2 SQIVND (reference sequence). The CDR3 here is CASSIGGLAAMGEQFF. In nucleotides, the CDR3 is TGTGCCAGTAGTATCGGTGGACTAGCAGCGATGGGCGAGCAGTTCTTC. Full variable domain (rest looked up from reference TRBV19 and TRBJ2-1): DGGITQSPKYLFRKEGQNVTLSCEQNLNHDAMYWYRQDPGQGLRLIYYSQIVNDFQKGDIAEGYSVSREKKESFPLTVTSAQKNPTAFYLCASSIGGLAAMGEQFFGPGTRLTVL.

The rearrangement links TRBV29-1 to TRBJ1-1, with no clear D. Germline assignment: CDR1 SQVTM and CDR2 ANQGSEA. Between the trimmed V and J ends, which lost 4 bases and 0 bases, there was a span of 9 bases. The CDR3 consists of 13 residues. CDR3 sequence reads: CSVANSMNTEAFF. Written as DNA, the CDR3 is TGCAGCGTTGCTAACAGCATGAACACTGAAGCTTTCTTT. The full variable domain, with the rest looked up from reference TRBV29-1 and TRBJ1-1, is SAVISQKPSRDICQRGTSLTIQCQVDSQVTMMFWYRQQPGQSLTLIATANQGSEATYESGFVIDKFPISRPNLTFSTLTVSNMSPEDSSIYLCSVANSMNTEAFFGQGTRLTVV.

The chain is built from TRBV12-3 or TRBV12-4 and TRBJ2-7; 7 bases are a match to TRBD1. The CDR3 is 13 amino acids. The V gene end was trimmed by 3 bases and the J gene end by 3 bases; junction bases not matched to a gene: 2. In nucleotides, the CDR3 is TGTGCCAGCAGTTTGGGACAGATCTACGAGCAGTACTTC. Its translation is CASSLGQIYEQYF.

V usage is TRBV7-2 and J usage is TRBJ2-1; D might be TRBD1 (6 bases). The V end was cut by 6 bases, the J end by 13 bases, with 19 bases between. The CDR3 covers 13 residues. CDR1 and CDR2 (germline): SGHTA, FQGNSA. CDR3 coding DNA: TGTGCCAGCAGAGAAGCGGCCGGGACATCTCAGTTCTTC. Residues: CASREAAGTSQFF.

The V and J genes are TRBV7-3 and TRBJ1-1, with D perhaps matching TRBD1 (5 bases). Germline V lookup: CDR1 SGHTA, CDR2 FQGTGA. CDR3 length equals 16 residues. The V end lost 5 bases, the J end lost 4 bases, and 20 bases lay between the germline ends. CDR3 in DNA: TGTGCCAGCAGCACCCAGGGAGGGCGGGCAGGCACTGAAGCTTTCTTT. It yields the protein CASSTQGGRAGTEAFF.

The V and J genes are TRBV10-3 and TRBJ1-6; no clear D. This CDR3 has 15 amino acids. V was shortened by 4 bases and J by 7 bases, with 14 bases between the two germline ends. Germline V gene sequence: CDR1 ENHRY, CDR2 SYGVKD. In DNA form, the CDR3 reads TGTGCCATCAGTGTTACGAGCGACGGCAATTCACCCCTCCACTTT. The encoded protein is CAISVTSDGNSPLHF.

The rearrangement joins TRBV19 to TRBJ2-3; D is uncertain. Germline V gene lookup returns CDR1 LNHDA and CDR2 SQIVND (reference sequence). The CDR3 runs to 15 residues. Deletions cut 5 bases from V and 0 bases from J, with 12 bases between. CDR3 in DNA: TGTGCCAGTAGTTTCCGACGGACCAGCACAGATACGCAGTATTTT. Its translation is CASSFRRTSTDTQYF. Using reference TRBV19 and TRBJ2-3 for the parts outside the CDR3, the full variable domain is DGGITQSPKYLFRKEGQNVTLSCEQNLNHDAMYWYRQDPGQGLRLIYYSQIVNDFQKGDIAEGYSVSREKKESFPLTVTSAQKNPTAFYLCASSFRRTSTDTQYFGPGTRLTVL.

The CDR3 spells CASSPSGGGAFMEQFF. The CDR3 region has the DNA TGCGCCAGCAGCCCCTCTGGCGGGGGGGCTTTCATGGAGCAGTTCTTC. This chain uses TRBV5-1 with TRBJ2-1, with TRBD2 matching over 9 bases. The CDR3 runs to 16 residues. The ends lost 4 bases at V and 10 bases at J; junction bases unmatched: 15. Germline CDR1 SGHRS, CDR2 YFSETQ.

This sequence joins TRBV3-1 (or the pseudogene TRBV3-2) and TRBJ1-1; no clear D. The CDR3 consists of 14 residues. In germline, CDR1 is LGHDT, CDR2 YNNKEL (reference sequence). Trimming shortened V by 4 bases and J by 1 base, and 10 bases separated the two germline ends. The CDR3 reads CASSPAWENTEAFF. CDR3 nucleotide sequence: TGTGCCAGCAGCCCCGCGTGGGAGAACACTGAAGCTTTCTTT.